This T cell receptor (beta chain) emerged from a study of patients and donors after allogeneic stem cell transplantation. The CDR3 has 14 residues. V was clipped by 5 bases and J by 6 bases; unmatched bases: 6. The germline gives CDR1 ENHRY, CDR2 SYGVKD. TCRdb itself ran the RT-PCR reads through MiXCR, one entry per CDR3 protein. Of about 230,000 distinct CDR3 sequences in the sample, 13% to 15% were seen once. This clonotype was detected only a few times. The clonotype comes from a human donor who was either an allogeneic HSCT recipient or a stem cell or donor lymphocyte infusion donor (not recorded which). It is not recorded whose cells these are; they may come from a transplant donor. The specimen was blood, either unsorted or a sorted T cell fraction (not recorded which). The V and J genes are TRBV10-3 and TRBJ1-2, with 10 bases identical to TRBD1. This chain's CDR3 is CAISPGQGIDGYTF. DNA of the CDR3: TGTGCCATCAGTCCGGGACAGGGGATAGATGGCTACACCTTC.